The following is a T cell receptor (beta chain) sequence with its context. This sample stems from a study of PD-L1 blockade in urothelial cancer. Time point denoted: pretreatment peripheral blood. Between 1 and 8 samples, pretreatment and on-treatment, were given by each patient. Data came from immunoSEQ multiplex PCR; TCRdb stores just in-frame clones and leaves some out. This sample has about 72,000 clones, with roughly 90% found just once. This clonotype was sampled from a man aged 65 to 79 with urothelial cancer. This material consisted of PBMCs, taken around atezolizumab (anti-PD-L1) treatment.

CDR3 sequence reads: CAISSQDQETQYF. CDR3 nucleotide sequence: TGTGCCATCAGTTCACAGGACCAAGAGACCCAGTACTTC. The chain couples TRBV10-3 to TRBJ2-5; possible D gene TRBD1, 5 bases. Germline V gene lookup returns CDR1 ENHRY and CDR2 SYGVKD. Trimming removed 5 bases at V and 0 bases at J, with 7 bases between. The CDR3 runs 13 residues.